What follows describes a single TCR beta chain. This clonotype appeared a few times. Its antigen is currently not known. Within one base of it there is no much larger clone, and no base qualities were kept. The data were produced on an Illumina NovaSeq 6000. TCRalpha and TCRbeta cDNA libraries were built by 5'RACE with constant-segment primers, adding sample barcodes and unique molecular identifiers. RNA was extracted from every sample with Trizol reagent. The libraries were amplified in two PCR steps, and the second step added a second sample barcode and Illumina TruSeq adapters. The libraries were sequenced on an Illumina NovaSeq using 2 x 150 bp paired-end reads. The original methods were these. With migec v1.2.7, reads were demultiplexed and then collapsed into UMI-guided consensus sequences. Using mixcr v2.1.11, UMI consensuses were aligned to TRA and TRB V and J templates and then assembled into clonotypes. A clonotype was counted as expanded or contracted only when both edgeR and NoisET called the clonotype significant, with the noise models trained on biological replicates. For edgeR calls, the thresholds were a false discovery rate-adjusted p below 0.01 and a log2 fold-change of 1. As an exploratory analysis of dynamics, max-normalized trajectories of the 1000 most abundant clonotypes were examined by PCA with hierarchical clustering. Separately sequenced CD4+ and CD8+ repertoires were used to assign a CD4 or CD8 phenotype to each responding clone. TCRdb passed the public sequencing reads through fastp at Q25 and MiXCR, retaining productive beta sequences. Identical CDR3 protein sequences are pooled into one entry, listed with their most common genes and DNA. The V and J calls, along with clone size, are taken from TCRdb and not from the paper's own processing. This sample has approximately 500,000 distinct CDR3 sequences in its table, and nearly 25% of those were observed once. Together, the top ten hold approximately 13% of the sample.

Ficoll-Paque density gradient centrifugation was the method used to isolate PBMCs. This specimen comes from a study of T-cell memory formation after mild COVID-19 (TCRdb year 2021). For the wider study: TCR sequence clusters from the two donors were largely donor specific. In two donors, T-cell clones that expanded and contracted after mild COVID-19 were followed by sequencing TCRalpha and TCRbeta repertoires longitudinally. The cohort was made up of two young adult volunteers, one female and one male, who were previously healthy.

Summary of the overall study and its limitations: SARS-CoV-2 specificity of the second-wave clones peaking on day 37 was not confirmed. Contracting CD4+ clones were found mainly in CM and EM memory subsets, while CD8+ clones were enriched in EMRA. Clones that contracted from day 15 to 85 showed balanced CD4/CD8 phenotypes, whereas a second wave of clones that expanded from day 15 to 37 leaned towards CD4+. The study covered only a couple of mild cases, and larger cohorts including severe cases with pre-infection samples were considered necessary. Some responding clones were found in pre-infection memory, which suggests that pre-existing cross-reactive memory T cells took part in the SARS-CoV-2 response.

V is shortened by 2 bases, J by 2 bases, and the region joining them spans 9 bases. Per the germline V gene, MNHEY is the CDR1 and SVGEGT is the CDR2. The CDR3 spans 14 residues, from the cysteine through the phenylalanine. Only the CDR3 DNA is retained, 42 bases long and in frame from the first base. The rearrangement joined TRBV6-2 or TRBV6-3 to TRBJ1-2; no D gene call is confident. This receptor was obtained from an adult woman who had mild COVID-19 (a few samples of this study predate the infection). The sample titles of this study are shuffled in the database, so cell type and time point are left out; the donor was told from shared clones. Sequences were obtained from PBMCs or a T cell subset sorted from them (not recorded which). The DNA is TGTGCCAGCAGTTACGGTTCAGCGAACTATGGCTACACCTTC. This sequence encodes CASSYGSANYGYTF.